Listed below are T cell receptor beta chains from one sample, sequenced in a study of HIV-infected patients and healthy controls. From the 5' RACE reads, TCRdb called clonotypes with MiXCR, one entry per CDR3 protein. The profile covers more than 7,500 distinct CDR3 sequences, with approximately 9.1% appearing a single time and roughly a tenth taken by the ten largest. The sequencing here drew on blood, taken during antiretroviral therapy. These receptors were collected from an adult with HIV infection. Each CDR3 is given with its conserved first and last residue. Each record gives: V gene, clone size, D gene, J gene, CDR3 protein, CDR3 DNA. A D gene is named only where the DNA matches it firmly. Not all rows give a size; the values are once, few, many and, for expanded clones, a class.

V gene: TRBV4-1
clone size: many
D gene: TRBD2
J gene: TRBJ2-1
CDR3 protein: CASSLLTSGGAYEQFF
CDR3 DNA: TGCGCCAGCAGCCTTCTGACTAGCGGGGGGGCCTATGAGCAGTTCTTC

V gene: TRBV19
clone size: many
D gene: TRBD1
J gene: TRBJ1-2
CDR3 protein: CATTTGTGSYGYTF
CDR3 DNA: TGTGCCACCACGACCGGGACAGGGAGTTATGGCTACACCTTC

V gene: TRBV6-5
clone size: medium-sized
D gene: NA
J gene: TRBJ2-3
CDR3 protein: CASSYSGAGSTDTQYF
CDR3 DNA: TGTGCCAGCAGTTACTCTGGGGCGGGGAGCACAGATACGCAGTATTTT

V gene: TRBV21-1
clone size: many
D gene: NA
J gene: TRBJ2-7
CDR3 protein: CASNIRRASPYEQYF
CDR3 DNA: TGTGCCAGCAACATAAGACGTGCTAGCCCGTACGAGCAGTACTTC

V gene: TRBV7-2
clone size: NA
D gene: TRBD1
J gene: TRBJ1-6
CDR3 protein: CASSKDRGQNSPLHF
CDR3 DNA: TGTGCCAGCAGCAAGGACAGGGGGCAAAATTCACCCCTCCACTTT

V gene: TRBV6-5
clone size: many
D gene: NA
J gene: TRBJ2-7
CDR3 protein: CASSYSVGAYEQYF
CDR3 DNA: TGTGCCAGCAGTTACTCGGTTGGAGCCTACGAGCAGTACTTC

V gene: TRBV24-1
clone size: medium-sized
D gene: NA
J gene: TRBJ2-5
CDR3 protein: CATSDWGGRAEETQYF
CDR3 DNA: TGTGCCACCAGTGATTGGGGAGGCAGGGCGGAAGAGACCCAGTACTTC

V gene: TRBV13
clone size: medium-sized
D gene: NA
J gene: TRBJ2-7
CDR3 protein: CASSSLGLQWGEQYF
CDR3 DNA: TGTGCCAGCAGCTCTCTGGGCCTCCAGTGGGGCGAGCAGTACTTC

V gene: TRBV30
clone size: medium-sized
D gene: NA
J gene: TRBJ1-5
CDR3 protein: CAWSVRGNQPQHF
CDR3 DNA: TGTGCCTGGAGTGTACGGGGGAATCAGCCCCAGCATTTT

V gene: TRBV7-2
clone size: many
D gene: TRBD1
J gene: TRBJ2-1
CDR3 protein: CASSWGQGSYNEQFF
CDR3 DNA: TGTGCCAGCAGCTGGGGACAGGGATCCTACAATGAGCAGTTCTTC

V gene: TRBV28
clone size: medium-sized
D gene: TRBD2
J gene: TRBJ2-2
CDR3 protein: CASSYGLAGLTGELFF
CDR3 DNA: TGTGCCAGCAGCTATGGACTAGCGGGACTCACCGGGGAGCTGTTTTTT

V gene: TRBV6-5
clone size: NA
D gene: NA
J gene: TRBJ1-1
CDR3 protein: CASSYMAAGGWGTEAFF
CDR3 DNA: TGTGCCAGCAGTTACATGGCAGCCGGGGGTTGGGGCACTGAAGCTTTCTTT

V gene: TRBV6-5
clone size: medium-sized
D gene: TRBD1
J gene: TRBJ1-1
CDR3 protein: CASRVQGRTEAFF
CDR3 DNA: TGTGCCAGCAGAGTACAGGGGAGAACTGAAGCTTTCTTT

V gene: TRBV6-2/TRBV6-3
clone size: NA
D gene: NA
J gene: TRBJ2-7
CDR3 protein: CASLRPNSYEQYF
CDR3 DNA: TGTGCCAGTCTACGTCCAAACTCCTACGAGCAGTACTTC

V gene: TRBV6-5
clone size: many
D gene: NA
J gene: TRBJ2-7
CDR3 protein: CASSYGGPNSYEQYF
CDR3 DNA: TGTGCCAGCAGTTACGGGGGCCCTAACTCCTACGAGCAGTACTTC

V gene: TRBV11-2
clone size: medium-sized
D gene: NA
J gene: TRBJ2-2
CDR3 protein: CASTLGLANTGELFF
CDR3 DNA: TGTGCCAGCACCCTAGGACTCGCGAACACCGGGGAGCTGTTTTTT

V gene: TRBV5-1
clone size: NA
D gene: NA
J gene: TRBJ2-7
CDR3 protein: CASSSTYEQYF
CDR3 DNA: TGCGCCAGCAGCTCGACCTACGAGCAGTACTTC

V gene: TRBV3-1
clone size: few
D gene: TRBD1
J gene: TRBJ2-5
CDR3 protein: CASSRGQGATQYF
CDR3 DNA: TGTGCCAGCAGCCGGGGACAGGGGGCGACCCAGTACTTC

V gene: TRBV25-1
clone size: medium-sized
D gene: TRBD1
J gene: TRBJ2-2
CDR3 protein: CASRDGDRDTGELFF
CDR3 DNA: TGTGCCAGCCGTGATGGCGACAGGGACACCGGGGAGCTGTTTTTT

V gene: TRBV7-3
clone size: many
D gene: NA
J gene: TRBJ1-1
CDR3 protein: CASSPGPHNTEAFF
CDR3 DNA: TGTGCCAGCAGCCCCGGGCCGCATAACACTGAAGCTTTCTTT

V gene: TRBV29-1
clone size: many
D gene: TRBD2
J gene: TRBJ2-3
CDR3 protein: CSVEGTSRGTDTQYF
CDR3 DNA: TGCAGCGTTGAAGGGACTAGCCGGGGCACAGATACGCAGTATTTT

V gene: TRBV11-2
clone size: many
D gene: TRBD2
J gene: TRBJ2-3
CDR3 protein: CASRREGLPANTQYF
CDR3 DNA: TGTGCCAGCAGGCGGGAGGGCCTGCCGGCTAATACGCAGTATTTT

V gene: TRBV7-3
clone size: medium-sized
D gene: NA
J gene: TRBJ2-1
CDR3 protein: CASSLGLASGNEQFF
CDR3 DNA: TGTGCCAGCAGCTTAGGCCTAGCGTCAGGGAATGAGCAGTTCTTC

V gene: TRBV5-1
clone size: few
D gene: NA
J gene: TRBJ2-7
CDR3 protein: CASSLAGPYEQYF
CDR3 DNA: TGCGCCAGCAGCTTGGCCGGTCCCTACGAGCAGTACTTC

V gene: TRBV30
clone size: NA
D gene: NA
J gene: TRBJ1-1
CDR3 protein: CAWSPATGWAEAFF
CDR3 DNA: TGTGCCTGGAGCCCCGCAACGGGATGGGCTGAAGCTTTCTTT

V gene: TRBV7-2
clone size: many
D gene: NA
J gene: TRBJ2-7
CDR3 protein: CASSPGHYSYEQYF
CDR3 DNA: TGTGCCAGCAGCCCTGGACACTACTCCTACGAGCAGTACTTC

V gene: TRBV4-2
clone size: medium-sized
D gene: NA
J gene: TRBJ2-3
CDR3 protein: CASSLGQPAGVTDTQYF
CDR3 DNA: TGTGCCAGCAGCCTGGGACAGCCGGCGGGAGTCACAGATACGCAGTATTTT

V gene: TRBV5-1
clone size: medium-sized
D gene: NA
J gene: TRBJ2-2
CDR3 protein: CASSAGMNTGELFF
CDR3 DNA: TGCGCCAGCAGCGCGGGAATGAACACCGGGGAGCTGTTTTTT

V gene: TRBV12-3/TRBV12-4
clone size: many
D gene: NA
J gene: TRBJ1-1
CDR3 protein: CASSPPTGMNTEAFF
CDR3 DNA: TGTGCCAGCAGCCCACCGACGGGCATGAACACTGAAGCTTTCTTT

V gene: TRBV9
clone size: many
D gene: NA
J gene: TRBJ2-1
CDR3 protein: CASSVGRGPPYNEQFF
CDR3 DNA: TGTGCCAGCAGCGTAGGGAGGGGTCCCCCCTACAATGAGCAGTTCTTC

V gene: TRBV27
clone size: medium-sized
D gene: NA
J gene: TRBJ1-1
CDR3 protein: CASSRGTLGTEAFF
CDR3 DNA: TGTGCCAGCAGCCGTGGGACACTGGGGACTGAAGCTTTCTTT

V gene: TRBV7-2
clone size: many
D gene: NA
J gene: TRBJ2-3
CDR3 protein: CASSQTQGPEDTQYF
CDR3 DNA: TGTGCCAGCAGCCAGACACAGGGTCCTGAAGATACGCAGTATTTT

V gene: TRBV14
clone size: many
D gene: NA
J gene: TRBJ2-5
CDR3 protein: CASSQGPFETQYF
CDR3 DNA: TGTGCCAGCAGCCAAGGACCCTTTGAGACCCAGTACTTC

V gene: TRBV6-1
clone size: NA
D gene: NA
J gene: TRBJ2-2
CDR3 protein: CASSFTTNTGELFF
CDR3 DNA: TGTGCCAGCAGTTTCACCACGAACACCGGGGAGCTGTTTTTT

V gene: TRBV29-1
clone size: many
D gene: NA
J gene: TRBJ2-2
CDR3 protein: CSVERQAAGAGELFF
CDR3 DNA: TGCAGCGTTGAAAGGCAGGCAGCCGGGGCCGGGGAGCTGTTTTTT

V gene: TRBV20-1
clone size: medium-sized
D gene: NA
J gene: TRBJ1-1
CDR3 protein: CSAFMNTEAFF
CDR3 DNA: TGCAGTGCTTTTATGAACACTGAAGCTTTCTTT

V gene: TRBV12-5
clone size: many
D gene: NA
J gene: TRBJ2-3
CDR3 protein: CASGLGPPGSTSTDTQYF
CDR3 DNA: TGTGCTAGTGGTTTGGGGCCCCCTGGGTCTACTAGCACAGATACGCAGTATTTT